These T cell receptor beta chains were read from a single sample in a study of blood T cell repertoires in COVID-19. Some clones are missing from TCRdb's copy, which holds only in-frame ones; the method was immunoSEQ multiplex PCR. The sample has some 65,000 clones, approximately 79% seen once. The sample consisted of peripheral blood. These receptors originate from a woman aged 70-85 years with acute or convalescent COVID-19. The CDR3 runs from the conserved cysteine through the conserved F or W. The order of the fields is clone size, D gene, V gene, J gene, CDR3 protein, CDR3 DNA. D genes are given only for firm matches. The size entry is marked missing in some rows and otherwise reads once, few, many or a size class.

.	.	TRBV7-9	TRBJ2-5	CASSLELQETQYF	TGTGCCAGCAGCTTAGAACTTCAAGAGACCCAGTACTTC
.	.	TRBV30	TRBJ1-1	CAWSLVGGMNTEAFF	TGTGCCTGGAGTTTGGTGGGGGGGATGAACACTGAAGCTTTCTTT
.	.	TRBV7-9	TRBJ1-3	CASSLDGGPGNTIYF	TGTGCCAGCAGCTTAGATGGGGGCCCTGGAAACACCATATATTTT
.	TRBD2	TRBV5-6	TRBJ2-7	CASSFLWSGGSGGYEQYF	TGTGCCAGCAGCTTCCTGTGGAGCGGGGGTTCTGGTGGCTACGAGCAGTACTTC
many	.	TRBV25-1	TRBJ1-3	CASSLSSGNTIYF	TGTGCCAGCAGTCTCAGTTCTGGAAACACCATATATTTT
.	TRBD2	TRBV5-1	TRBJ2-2	CASSFAAGGLLTGELFF	TGCGCCAGCAGCTTCGCCGCGGGGGGCCTACTCACCGGGGAGCTGTTTTTT
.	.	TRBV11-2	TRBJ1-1	CASSPGANTEAFF	TGTGCCAGCAGCCCAGGGGCGAACACTGAAGCTTTCTTT
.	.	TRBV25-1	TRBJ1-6	CASSHQGNSPLHF	TGTGCCAGCAGTCATCAGGGGAATTCACCCCTCCACTTT
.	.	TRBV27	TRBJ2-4	CASSGGAKNIQYF	TGTGCCAGCAGTGGCGGAGCCAAAAACATTCAGTACTTC
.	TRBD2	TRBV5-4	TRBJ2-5	CASSSRLGGGDLETQYF	TGTGCCAGCAGTTCTCGGCTTGGCGGGGGGGACCTAGAGACCCAGTACTTC
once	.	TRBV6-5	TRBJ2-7	CASSYLREQYF	TGTGCCAGCAGTTACCTTCGGGAGCAGTACTTC
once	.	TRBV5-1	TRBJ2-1	CASSTRPGGNEQFF	TGCGCCAGCAGCACCCGGCCCGGGGGTAATGAGCAGTTCTTC
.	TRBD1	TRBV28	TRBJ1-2	CASSTEGAQRGYTF	TGTGCCAGCAGCACTGAGGGGGCGCAGCGAGGCTACACCTTC
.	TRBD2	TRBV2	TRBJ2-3	CASSERGSTDTQYF	TGTGCCAGCAGTGAGCGGGGGAGCACAGATACGCAGTATTTT
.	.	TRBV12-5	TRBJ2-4	CASGLGSVLAKNIQYF	TGTGCTAGTGGTTTGGGTTCAGTTCTAGCCAAAAACATTCAGTACTTC
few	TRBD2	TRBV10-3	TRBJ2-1	CAIRTGGSYNEQFF	TGTGCCATCAGGACGGGGGGCTCCTACAATGAGCAGTTCTTC
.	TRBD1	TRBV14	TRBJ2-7	CASSQPGQGYEQYF	TGTGCCAGCAGCCAACCGGGACAGGGCTACGAGCAGTACTTC
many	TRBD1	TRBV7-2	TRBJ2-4	CASSFGTGNIQYF	TGTGCCAGCAGCTTCGGGACAGGAAACATTCAGTACTTC
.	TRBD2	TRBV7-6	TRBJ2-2	CASSFNSGGNTGELFF	TGTGCCAGCAGCTTTAATAGCGGGGGGAACACCGGGGAGCTGTTTTTT
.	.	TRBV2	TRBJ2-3	CASRAGRAPGDTQYF	TGTGCCAGCAGGGCCGGGCGGGCCCCCGGAGATACGCAGTATTTT
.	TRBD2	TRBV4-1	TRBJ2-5	CASSQSGTSGGARETQYF	TGCGCCAGCAGCCAATCCGGGACTAGCGGGGGGGCGAGGGAGACCCAGTACTTC
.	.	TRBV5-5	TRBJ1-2	CASSLVDQGNYGYTF	TGTGCCAGCAGCTTGGTAGATCAGGGGAACTATGGCTACACCTTC
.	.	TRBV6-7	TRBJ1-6	CASSHLIKGVGNSPLHF	TGTGCCAGCAGCCACCTTATTAAGGGGGTTGGTAATTCACCCCTCCACTTT
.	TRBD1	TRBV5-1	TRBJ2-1	CASSPGDRGQGEQFF	TGCGCCAGCAGCCCTGGGGACAGGGGGCAGGGTGAGCAGTTCTTC
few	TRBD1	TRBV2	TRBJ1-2	CASSEDRGHYGYTF	TGTGCCAGCAGTGAAGACAGGGGGCACTATGGCTACACCTTC
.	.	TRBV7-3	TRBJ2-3	CASSLLGGFTDTQYF	TGTGCCAGCAGCTTATTGGGGGGTTTCACAGATACGCAGTATTTT
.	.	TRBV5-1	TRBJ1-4	CASSSLETGNEKLFF	TGCGCCAGCAGCTCTCTCGAGACTGGGAATGAAAAACTGTTTTTT
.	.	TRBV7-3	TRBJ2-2	CASSPYLATGELFF	TGTGCCAGCAGCCCCTATCTAGCGACCGGGGAGCTGTTTTTT
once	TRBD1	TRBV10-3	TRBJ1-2	CATQGQGTNYGYTF	TGTGCCACCCAGGGACAGGGGACTAACTATGGCTACACCTTC
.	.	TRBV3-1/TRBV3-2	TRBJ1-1	CASSQEGGTEAFF	TGTGCCAGCAGCCAAGAAGGGGGAACTGAAGCTTTCTTT
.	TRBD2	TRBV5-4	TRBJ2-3	CASSHPTSPDTQYF	TGTGCCAGCAGCCACCCGACTAGCCCAGATACGCAGTATTTT
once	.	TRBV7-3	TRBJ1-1	CASSLRATGFTEAFF	TGTGCCAGCAGCTTAAGGGCGACAGGTTTCACTGAAGCTTTCTTT
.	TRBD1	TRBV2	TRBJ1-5	CASKDRGTYQPQHF	TGTGCCAGCAAGGACAGGGGGACCTATCAGCCCCAGCATTTT
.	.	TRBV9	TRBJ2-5	CASSYGAEETQYF	TGTGCCAGCAGCTACGGAGCGGAAGAGACCCAGTACTTC
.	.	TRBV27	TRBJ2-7	CASSSQGTYEQYF	TGTGCCAGCAGTTCACAGGGCACCTACGAGCAGTACTTC
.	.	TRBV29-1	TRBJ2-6	CSASGQYTTSGANVLTF	TGCAGCGCGAGCGGACAGTATACCACCTCTGGGGCCAACGTCCTGACTTTC
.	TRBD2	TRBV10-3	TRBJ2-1	CAISSGLAGGSEQFF	TGTGCCATCAGCAGCGGACTAGCGGGGGGATCTGAGCAGTTCTTC
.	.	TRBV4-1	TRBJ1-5	CASSQFTGGGSQPQHF	TGCGCCAGCAGCCAATTTACCGGGGGCGGGAGTCAGCCCCAGCATTTT
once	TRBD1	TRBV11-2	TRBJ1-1	CASSLYGTDRGAFF	TGTGCCAGCAGCTTATACGGAACGGACAGGGGTGCTTTCTTT
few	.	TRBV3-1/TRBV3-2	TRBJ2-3	CASSQDFVSSTDTQYF	TGTGCCAGCAGCCAAGATTTCGTGAGTAGCACAGATACGCAGTATTTT